This T cell receptor beta chain is drawn from a study of identical twins. TCRdb re-called the 5' RACE reads with MiXCR, one entry per CDR3 protein. Found here are hundreds of thousands of distinct CDR3 sequences, 12% of them singletons; the top ten hold just over 7%. This CDR3 is built from 16 residues. Germline assignment: CDR1 LGHDT and CDR2 YNNKEL (reference sequence). The J segment lost 3 bases and the V segment lost 3 bases, leaving 6 bases of the junction unmatched. Separately, the same data were catalogued under a study of yellow fever vaccine responses in identical twins.

The sample taken for sequencing was CD8+ T cells sorted from blood. This sequence originates from a woman under 30 in good health. This sequence joins TRBV3-1 and TRBJ2-5; 11 positions agree with TRBD2. In DNA, the CDR3 is TGTGCCAGCAGCCATGACACTAGCGGGAGAAAAGAGACCCAGTACTTC. Translation: CASSHDTSGRKETQYF.